This T cell receptor beta chain was captured by sequencing in a study of blood T cell repertoires in COVID-19. As for the study in general: From T cells, B-cell-depleted T cells, or PBMCs came the material, which was cDNA or gDNA.

Measured with immunoSEQ multiplex PCR; TCRdb has only the in-frame clones, and not every one. The repertoire has 70,000 to 75,000 clones, around three quarters of them found once; the top ten carry less than 30%. V was pared by 2 bases and J by 3 bases, with 8 bases of the junction left unmatched. CDR3 length: 15 amino acids. Germline V gives CDR1 SGHRS, CDR2 YFSETQ. This clone was counted only a few times. Sequenced input: peripheral blood. The chain employs TRBV5-1 and TRBJ2-7, with 7 bases aligning to TRBD1. The TCR was taken from a man in his 60s with active or convalescent COVID-19. The CDR3 region has the DNA TGCGCCAGCAGCTTCACCGGGACAGCCCTCTACGAGCAGTACTTC. It is translated as CASSFTGTALYEQYF.